This T cell receptor (beta chain) was obtained from a study of blood T cell repertoires in COVID-19. Study details: The cDNA or gDNA used as material had been derived from T cells, B-cell-depleted T cells, or PBMCs.

In the original processing: Amplification of reference gene primers was used by the study to estimate nucleated cell counts. Sequenced by immunoSEQ multiplex PCR; TCRdb stores in-frame clones only, minus some. V, J and clone size derive from that table, while D and trimming were established from the DNA sequence. Here the sample spans approximately 280,000 clones, roughly 90% being singletons. CDR1 MGHDK and CDR2 SYGVNS come from the germline V gene. Trimming removed 9 bases from V and 1 base from J, with 12 bases in between. CDR3 length: 13 residues. The origin of this receptor is a middle-aged man with acute or convalescent COVID-19. Sequencing was carried out using peripheral blood. The chain links TRBV25-1 to TRBJ1-1; the D is unclear. The CDR3 sequence is CASVGRKNTEAFF. For the CDR3, the DNA is TGTGCCAGTGTGGGGAGGAAGAACACTGAAGCTTTCTTT. Looking up the rest from reference TRBV25-1 and TRBJ1-1 gives the full variable domain: EADIYQTPRYLVIGTGKKITLECSQTMGHDKMYWYQQDPGMELHLIHYSYGVNSTEKGDLSSESTVSRIRTEHFPLTLESARPSHTSQYLCASVGRKNTEAFFGQGTRLTVV.